A selection of T cell receptor beta chains follows, all from one sample in a study of cytomegalovirus exposure and HLA in healthy donors. Profiled with immunoSEQ multiplex PCR; TCRdb holds only in-frame clones, not every one. Of over 150,000 clones listed, roughly nine tenths are singletons. What was sequenced was PBMCs. These receptors all come from a woman aged 18-29 years in good health and CMV-seropositive. The CDR3 runs from the conserved cysteine through the conserved F or W.

V gene	CDR3 protein
TRBV7-9	CASSPSGDHYEQYF
TRBV27	CATRSGTGGRPQPQHF
TRBV27	CASSPGTGFKYF
TRBV7-9	CASSQDRGGQPQHF
TRBV11-2	CASSLGGQGNQPQHF
TRBV18	CASSRTARAQETQYF
TRBV9	CASSVGSATGALSEQFF
TRBV2	CASSDLWEQFF
TRBV5-1	CASSLRPSDQETQYF
TRBV21-1	CASSKGGAGDGTDTQYF
TRBV2	CASSRTDNTEAFF
TRBV19	CASRKPGQGDHGYTF
TRBV5-1	CASSTTGNYGYTF
TRBV5-6	CASSGRGQEKLFF
TRBV15	CATSSRDRGSDTQYF
TRBV19	CASSIIGGPQTGELFF
TRBV28	CASNLGQGSTGELFF
TRBV5-4	CASSLGGGIYEQYF
TRBV28	CASSGTGVQETQYF
TRBV6-1	CASSEPRGSEAFF
TRBV13	CASSFYNRDRASGANVLTF
TRBV19	CASRGLAGGSEQFF
TRBV29-1	CSIARRTDYNNEQFF
TRBV9	CASSESGLAGFANTGELFF
TRBV4-3	CASSQAPRGVHEQYF
TRBV9	CASSVATSGRDTQYF
TRBV28	CASSLGRGGTEAFF
TRBV2	CASSEVEAAYNEQFF
TRBV4-1	CASSQDRVRQETQYF
TRBV2	CASSPQAGSSYEQYF
TRBV19	CASSLSLSSYNEQFF
TRBV7-2	CASSLVTVGGDFAPFSFF
TRBV7-2	CASSQGFGSYEQYF
TRBV5-8	CASSSWKGGGTEAFF
TRBV6-5	CASSYSGGGYEQYF
TRBV29-1	CSVEGGDGETQYF
TRBV7-9	CASRAQDTGELFF
TRBV19	CASSLDSARGNTIYF
TRBV7-2	CASSLEGNSYNEQFF
TRBV15	CATSGPKGWNTEAFF
TRBV5-1	CASSLASGTGPPLHF
TRBV7-2	CASSLSGGVAPQHF
TRBV7-9	CASSPVDPRGSEKLFF
TRBV7-2	CASSLGLRGGTDTQYF
TRBV10-1	CASGLERPKNTIYF
TRBV28	CASSLIGAGGNYEQYF
TRBV9	CASSPREINYNEQFF
TRBV11-2	CASSSHRAVGELFF
TRBV25-1	CASSAEQGSYEQYF
TRBV5-4	CASSLTGQGTGELFF
TRBV5-4	CASRSGQGRGETQYF
TRBV29-1	CSARGVAGAGEQYF
TRBV7-2	CASSSGFSNYGYTF